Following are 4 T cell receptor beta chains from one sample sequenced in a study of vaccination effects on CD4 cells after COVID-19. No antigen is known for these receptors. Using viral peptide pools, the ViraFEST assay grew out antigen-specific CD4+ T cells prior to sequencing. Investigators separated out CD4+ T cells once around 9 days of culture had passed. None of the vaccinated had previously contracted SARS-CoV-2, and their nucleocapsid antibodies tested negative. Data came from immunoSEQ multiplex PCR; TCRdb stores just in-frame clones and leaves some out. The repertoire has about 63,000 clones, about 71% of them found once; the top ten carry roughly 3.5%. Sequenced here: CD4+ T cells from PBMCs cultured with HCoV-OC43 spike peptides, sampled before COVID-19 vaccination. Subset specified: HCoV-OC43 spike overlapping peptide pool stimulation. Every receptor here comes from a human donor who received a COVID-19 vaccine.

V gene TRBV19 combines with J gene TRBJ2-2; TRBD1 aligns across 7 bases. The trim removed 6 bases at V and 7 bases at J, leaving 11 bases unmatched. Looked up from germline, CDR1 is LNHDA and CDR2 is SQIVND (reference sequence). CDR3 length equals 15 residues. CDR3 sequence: CASSNRDSWFGELFF. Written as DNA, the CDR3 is TGTGCCAGTAGCAACCGGGACAGTTGGTTCGGGGAGCTGTTTTTT.

CDR3 DNA sequence: TGTGCCAGCAGCCAAGTGGGGTCCTACGAGCAGTACGTC. This encodes CASSQVGSYEQYV. The V and J genes are TRBV4-2 and TRBJ2-7; no reliable D call. V lost 1 base and J lost 1, with 5 bases in between. CDR1 and CDR2 from the germline V gene are LGHNA and YNFKEQ. There are 13 residues in the CDR3.

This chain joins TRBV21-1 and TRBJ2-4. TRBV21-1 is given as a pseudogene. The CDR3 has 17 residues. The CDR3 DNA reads TGTGCCAGCAGCACCCAGACCGATATTCTAGCCAAAAACATTCAGTACTTC. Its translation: CASSTQTDILAKNIQYF.

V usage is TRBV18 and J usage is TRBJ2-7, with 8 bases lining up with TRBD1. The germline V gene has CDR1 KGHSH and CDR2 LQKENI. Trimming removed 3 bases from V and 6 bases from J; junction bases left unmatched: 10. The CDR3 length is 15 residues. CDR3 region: CASSPGTGGGREQYV. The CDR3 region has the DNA TGTGCCAGCTCACCTGGAACAGGGGGAGGACGCGAGCAGTACGTC.